One and the same sample provided the 14 T cell receptor beta chains below, sequenced in a study of blood T cell repertoires in COVID-19. The assay was immunoSEQ multiplex PCR, and TCRdb's table has in-frame clones only and misses some. The profile shows about 36,000 clones, more than 70% of them singletons. The sequenced sample was peripheral blood. Source of these receptors: a man aged 55 to 70 with acute or convalescent COVID-19.

The chain combines TRBV29-1 with TRBJ2-4; 7 bases are a match to TRBD1. The germline CDR1 and CDR2 sequences are SQVTM and ANQGSEA. CDR3 length equals 14 residues. V dropped 5 bases and J dropped 6; count of bases not matched to a gene: 10. CDR3 region: CSVSTGRKPNIQYF. In DNA form, the CDR3 reads TGCAGCGTTTCGACAGGGCGAAAACCAAACATTCAGTACTTC.

This clone has just one count. V and J are TRBV25-1 and TRBJ1-2; possible D gene TRBD1, 5 bases. The germline gives CDR1 MGHDK, CDR2 SYGVNS. The CDR3 is 14 amino acids. V gave up 6 bases and J gave up 2 bases, with 13 bases separating them. CDR3: CASRQDGENYGYTF. DNA of the CDR3: TGTGCCAGCAGACAGGACGGAGAAAACTATGGCTACACCTTC.

The chain recombines TRBV19 with TRBJ1-5, with 8 bases fitting TRBD1. Germline V gene data show CDR1 as LNHDA and CDR2 as SQIVND (reference sequence). CDR3 size: 16 residues. The V segment lost 7 bases and the J segment 0 bases; nucleotides outside the gene matches: 8. The CDR3 is CASTKAGGRSNQPQHF. For the CDR3, the DNA is TGTGCCAGTACTAAAGCAGGGGGCCGTAGCAATCAGCCCCAGCATTTT.

The chain links TRBV24-1 to TRBJ2-3; TRBD1 aligns across 7 bases. The CDR3 is 16 amino acids. Germline-derived CDR1 and CDR2 are KGHDR and SFDVKD. V lost 4 bases and J lost 2; bases outside the gene matches: 8. This CDR3 is CATSEPTGPLTDTQYF. The CDR3 bases are TGTGCCACCAGTGAACCGACAGGGCCTCTCACAGATACGCAGTATTTT.

The V call is TRBV6-2 or TRBV6-3, the J call TRBJ1-5; D is unresolved. Germline-derived CDR1 and CDR2 are MNHEY and SVGEGT. The CDR3 length is 14 residues. V was shortened by 6 bases and J by 0 bases, with 9 bases between the two germline ends. CDR3 nucleotide sequence: TGTGCCAGCAGCGAAAACACTAGCAATCAGCCCCAGCATTTT. This gives the protein CASSENTSNQPQHF.

Only a few counts were recorded for this clone. The V and J genes are TRBV7-8 and TRBJ1-2; 7 bases align to TRBD1. The CDR3 spans 17 residues. With V trimmed by 3 bases and J by 8 bases, 18 bases remained unmatched. The germline V gene encodes CDR1 SGHVS and CDR2 FQNEAQ. The CDR3 region has the DNA TGTGCCAGCAGCTTTGCCGCGACAGGGAGTGGTAATGGCGGCTACACCTTC. This sequence encodes CASSFAATGSGNGGYTF. Variable domain in full (rest from reference TRBV7-8 and TRBJ1-2): GAGVSQSPRYKVAKRGQDVALRCDPISGHVSLFWYQQALGQGPEFLTYFQNEAQLDKSGLPSDRFFAERPEGSVSTLKIQRTQQEDSAVYLCASSFAATGSGNGGYTFGSGTRLTVV.

This sequence joins TRBV28 and TRBJ1-4; TRBD1 aligns across 9 bases. The V segment lost 7 bases and the J segment 0 bases; nucleotides outside the gene matches: 9. Per germline, CDR1 MDHEN and CDR2 SYDVKM. The CDR3 consists of 17 residues. The chain's CDR3 is CASTLRGTGPTNEKLFF. DNA for the CDR3: TGTGCCAGCACCTTAAGGGGGACAGGGCCAACTAATGAAAAACTGTTTTTT.

The chain employs TRBV9 and TRBJ2-5, with 8 bases identical to TRBD1. The V gene's germline CDR1 is SGDLS and CDR2 YYNGEE. Losses at the gene ends were 6 bases for V and 5 bases for J; bases not matched to a gene: 15. The CDR3 spans 16 residues. The CDR3 loop reads CASNRGQGAKGETQYF. In nucleotides, the CDR3 is TGTGCCAGCAACCGGGGTCAGGGGGCGAAGGGGGAGACCCAGTACTTC.

This rearrangement joins TRBV6-5 to TRBJ1-1; D is unclear. Trimming left V 0 bases short and J 3 bases short, with 14 bases between. The CDR3 spans 16 residues. Germline V gene sequence: CDR1 MNHEY, CDR2 SVGAGI. CDR3 bases: TGTGCCAGCAGTTACTCGATCTCCCAGGAGGACACTGAAGCTTTCTTT. This translates into CASSYSISQEDTEAFF.

This rearrangement joins TRBV11-2 to TRBJ1-1; D unresolved. V was pared by 3 bases and J by 2 bases, with 7 bases between. The CDR3 extends over 13 amino acids. CDR1 is SGHAT and CDR2 is FQNNGV in the germline V gene. The CDR3: CASSFQENTEAFF. CDR3 coding DNA: TGTGCCAGCAGCTTTCAGGAAAACACTGAAGCTTTCTTT.

This chain connects TRBV10-3 to TRBJ2-7, with 11 bases aligning to TRBD2. Per the germline V gene, CDR1 is ENHRY and CDR2 is SYGVKD. This CDR3 spans 14 amino acids. V lost 3 bases and J lost 4; bases outside the gene matches: 2. This CDR3 is CAISDGLAGYEQYF. DNA for the CDR3: TGTGCCATCAGTGACGGACTAGCGGGTTACGAGCAGTACTTC.

CDR3 in DNA: TGTGCCAGCAGCCGGGACAGGGGAACCACTGAAGCTTTCTTT. It encodes CASSRDRGTTEAFF. The rearrangement links TRBV6-5 to TRBJ1-1; 10 bases match TRBD1. Germline trimming cut 6 bases from V and 4 bases from J; bases unmatched to any gene: 5. There are 14 residues in the CDR3. The germline gives CDR1 MNHEY, CDR2 SVGAGI.

The CDR3 region has the DNA TGTGCCAGCAGCTTAGGCACCCGACAGAGAGTCGGAGATACGCAGTATTTT. Protein product: CASSLGTRQRVGDTQYF. J is TRBJ2-3 and V is TRBV7-9, with TRBD1 as a possible D gene (5 bases). The germline gives CDR1 SEHNR, CDR2 FQNEAQ (reference sequence). CDR3 length: 17 amino acids. The ends were cut back, 1 base at V and 5 bases at J, with 19 bases in the middle.

This chain uses TRBV29-1 with TRBJ2-5, with D hard to call. Germline V CDR1 and CDR2: SQVTM, ANQGSEA. The ends were cut back, 3 bases at V and 5 bases at J, with 4 bases in the middle. The CDR3 runs to 10 residues. CDR3 sequence: CSVETETQYF. The CDR3, as DNA: TGCAGCGTTGAGACTGAGACCCAGTACTTC. Using reference TRBV29-1 and TRBJ2-5 for the parts outside the CDR3, the full variable domain is SAVISQKPSRDICQRGTSLTIQCQVDSQVTMMFWYRQQPGQSLTLIATANQGSEATYESGFVIDKFPISRPNLTFSTLTVSNMSPEDSSIYLCSVETETQYFGPGTRLLVL.